This section outlines one TCR beta chain sequence together with its context. What it recognizes is unknown. The entry originates in a study of OX40 agonist ivuxolimab in advanced cancers. Across the study: A mean age of roughly 66 years, range roughly 23 to 79, was recorded, and 70% to 85% were male. Study results and caveats: Compared with others, partial responders at 0.1-3.0 mg/kg displayed clonal expansion among the lowest. Certain nonresponding patients likewise had low normalized T-cell clonal expansion.

Sequenced by immunoSEQ multiplex PCR; TCRdb stores in-frame clones only, minus some. Of 55,000 to 65,000 clones in the sample, roughly nine tenths were seen once. The sample in question was CD4+ or CD8+ T cells sorted from blood, obtained in a trial of the OX40 agonist ivuxolimab. The receptor was isolated from an adult with an advanced solid tumor such as melanoma, head and neck, liver or kidney cancer.

The CDR3, as DNA: TGTGCCAGTAGTCCTCGCGGGGGTAGCACAGATACGCAGTATTTT. Its translation: CASSPRGGSTDTQYF. The rearrangement joins TRBV19 to TRBJ2-3, with TRBD2 identical over 7 bases. J gave up 0 bases and V 5 bases, and 5 bases lay outside the gene matches. This CDR3 is built from 15 residues. Per the germline V gene, CDR1 is LNHDA and CDR2 is SQIVND (reference sequence).